Each of the 25 T cell receptor beta chains below was sequenced from the same sample in a study of blood T cell repertoires in COVID-19. Clones were sequenced by immunoSEQ multiplex PCR, and TCRdb holds only the in-frame ones, with some missing. Here the sample spans about 23,000 clones, 90% to 95% being singletons. The specimen sequenced was peripheral blood. The receptor set was obtained from a woman between 50 and 59 years old with active COVID-19.

V gene TRBV5-1 combines with J gene TRBJ1-3; the match to TRBD1 covers 7 bases. The CDR3 is 15 amino acids. Germline V gives CDR1 SGHRS, CDR2 YFSETQ. V lost 3 bases to trimming and J lost 4 bases; unmatched junction nucleotides: 7. CDR3 sequence (DNA): TGCGCCAGCAGCTCGCGGACAGGAGGGGGAAACACCATATATTTT. This translates into CASSSRTGGGNTIYF.

The V and J genes are TRBV6-5 and TRBJ1-2; TRBD1 might be the D (5 bases). The V gene lost 8 bases and the J gene lost 4 bases, with 14 bases spanning the gap. Germline CDR1 is MNHEY and CDR2 is SVGAGI. This CDR3 has 13 amino acids. The CDR3 sequence is CASLTGGSYGYTF. CDR3 DNA sequence: TGTGCCAGCCTGACCGGGGGGTCCTATGGCTACACCTTC.

The chain has TRBV7-2 and TRBJ2-4; TRBD2 matches 7 bases. With 5 bases clipped from V and 0 bases from J, the junction kept 7 bases outside the gene matches. The CDR3 spans 16 residues. The germline CDR1 and CDR2 sequences are SGHTA and FQGNSA. The CDR3: CASSRPSGSAKNIQYF. In nucleotides, the CDR3 is TGTGCCAGCAGCAGACCTAGCGGATCAGCCAAAAACATTCAGTACTTC.

This clone was detected a few times. The chain uses TRBV11-2 and TRBJ2-2; 10 bases fit TRBD1. The germline CDR1 and CDR2 sequences are SGHAT and FQNNGV. This CDR3 comprises 15 residues. V dropped 4 bases and J dropped 10; count of bases not matched to a gene: 9. The CDR3 sequence is CASSYGTGEVKELFF. In DNA form, the CDR3 reads TGTGCCAGCAGCTACGGGACAGGGGAAGTCAAGGAGCTGTTTTTT.

The chain couples TRBV11-3 to TRBJ2-3; D is perhaps TRBD2 (6 bases). V was pared by 5 bases and J by 2 bases, with 11 bases between. The CDR3 runs to 14 residues. Germline values: CDR1 SGHNT, CDR2 YENEEA. The CDR3 region has the DNA TGTGCCAGCAGCCAGGGACTGACCACAGATACGCAGTATTTT. Its translation is CASSQGLTTDTQYF.

V usage is TRBV5-5 and J usage is TRBJ2-3; 9 bases map to TRBD2. Trimming at V came to 2 bases and at J to 2 bases, leaving 3 bases not matched to a gene. Germline values: CDR1 SGHKS, CDR2 YYEKEE (reference sequence). The CDR3 has 15 residues. The CDR3 coding sequence is TGTGCCAGCAGCTTAGGACTAGCGTCCACAGATACGCAGTATTTT. Translation: CASSLGLASTDTQYF.

This chain uses TRBV27 with TRBJ1-5; 7 bases are a match to TRBD1. Germline lookup yields CDR1 MNHEY and CDR2 SMNVEV (reference sequence). J was trimmed by 9 bases and V by 5 bases; bases with no gene match: 10. The CDR3 length is 14 residues. The CDR3 region has the DNA TGTGCCAGCAGTCTGGGACAGCCCGCAGGGCCCCAGCATTTT. Its protein product is CASSLGQPAGPQHF.

As DNA, the CDR3 is TGTGCCAGCAGTAAGACTATGAACACTGAAGCTTTCTTT. Its translation is CASSKTMNTEAFF. The chain is built from TRBV6-4 and TRBJ1-1; D is uncertain. Germline-derived CDR1 and CDR2 are MRHNA and SNTAGT. The CDR3 length is 13 residues. Trimming shortened V by 5 bases and J by 0 bases, and 7 bases separated the two germline ends.

The chain recombines TRBV6-5 with TRBJ1-2; D unresolved. The ends were cut back, 0 bases at V and 3 bases at J, with 8 bases in the middle. There are 14 residues in the CDR3. Germline lookup yields CDR1 MNHEY and CDR2 SVGAGI. CDR3 amino acids: CASSYSRADYGYTF. The CDR3 bases are TGTGCCAGCAGTTACTCGAGGGCAGACTATGGCTACACCTTC.

The chain couples TRBV12-3 or TRBV12-4 to TRBJ1-1, with 7 bases matching TRBD1. J gave up 7 bases and V 6 bases, and 5 bases lay outside the gene matches. The CDR3 totals 12 residues. The CDR3 sequence is CASRGQAYEAFF. The CDR3 coding sequence is TGTGCCAGCAGAGGACAGGCATATGAAGCTTTCTTT.

J is TRBJ2-7 and V is TRBV19, with 8 nucleotides matching TRBD2. After removal of 4 bases from V and 2 bases from J, the junction contained 4 bases not matched to a gene. CDR1 and CDR2 from the germline V gene are LNHDA and SQIVND (reference sequence). This CDR3 has 14 amino acids. CDR3 residues: CASSTAAGAYEQYF. The CDR3 DNA reads TGTGCCAGTAGTACTGCAGCGGGAGCCTACGAGCAGTACTTC.

V usage is TRBV29-1 and J usage is TRBJ1-6; 8 bases are a match to TRBD1. The CDR3 contains 18 residues. CDR1 is SQVTM, CDR2 ANQGSEA, per germline. The J segment lost 0 bases and the V segment lost 8 bases, leaving 15 bases of the junction unmatched. DNA for the CDR3: TGCAGCCCATGGGCCCGGGACAGGACGAGCTCCTATAATTCACCCCTCCACTTT. It specifies CSPWARDRTSSYNSPLHF.

The chain is built from TRBV4-1 and TRBJ1-2, with a tentative D call TRBD1 (5 bases). Looked up from germline, CDR1 is MGHRA and CDR2 is YSYEKL. CDR3 length: 15 amino acids. Trimming shortened V by 0 bases and J by 4 bases, and 12 bases separated the two germline ends. Here the CDR3 DNA reads TGCGCCAGCAGCCAAGATGGGCAGGGTCGCTATGGCTACACCTTC. Its protein product is CASSQDGQGRYGYTF.

This rearrangement joins TRBV3-1 (or the pseudogene TRBV3-2) to TRBJ1-2; TRBD1 aligns across 7 bases. This CDR3 has 14 residues. V trimming: 10 bases; J trimming: 4 bases; junction bases outside the gene matches: 12. CDR1 and CDR2 (germline): LGHDT, YNNKEL (reference sequence). The CDR3 sequence is CATRPGGQSYGYTF. The CDR3 DNA reads as TGTGCCACCAGGCCAGGGGGGCAGAGCTATGGCTACACCTTC.

CDR3 region: CASSVEGGFWMNTEAFF. The DNA of the CDR3 is TGTGCCAGCAGTGTTGAGGGTGGGTTTTGGATGAACACTGAAGCTTTCTTT. The rearrangement joins TRBV2 to TRBJ1-1; D gene ambiguous. There are 17 residues in the CDR3. Germline CDR1 SNHLY, CDR2 FYNNEI. V was cut by 4 bases and J by 0 bases, with 18 bases left in between. Full variable domain (missing parts from reference TRBV2 and TRBJ1-1): EPEVTQTPSHQVTQMGQEVILRCVPISNHLYFYWYRQILGQKVEFLVSFYNNEISEKSEIFDDQFSVERPDGSNFTLKIRSTKLEDSAMYFCASSVEGGFWMNTEAFFGQGTRLTVV.

V and J are TRBV9 and TRBJ1-3; 7 bases are shared with TRBD1. The CDR3 runs 14 residues. Germline trimming cut 5 bases from V and 0 bases from J; bases unmatched to any gene: 2. Germline V gene data show CDR1 as SGDLS and CDR2 as YYNGEE. For the CDR3, the DNA is TGTGCCAGCAGGGGGACAGACTCTGGAAACACCATATATTTT. Translation: CASRGTDSGNTIYF.

V and J are TRBV7-3 and TRBJ2-1, with 8 bases matching TRBD2. The J segment lost 7 bases and the V segment lost 0 bases, leaving 2 bases of the junction unmatched. The CDR3 extends over 14 amino acids. The germline V gene has CDR1 SGHTA and CDR2 FQGTGA. The CDR3 here is CASSLTGLENEQFF. DNA of the CDR3: TGTGCCAGCAGCTTAACGGGACTAGAAAATGAGCAGTTCTTC.

This sequence joins TRBV2 and TRBJ2-1, with D possibly being TRBD1 (5 bases). CDR1 and CDR2 (germline): SNHLY, FYNNEI. The CDR3 sequence is 14 residues long. Between the trimmed V and J ends, which lost 6 bases and 4 bases, there was a span of 13 bases. CDR3 DNA: TGTGCCAGCAGAAAAACGGACACTTACAATGAGCAGTTCTTC. Encoded protein: CASRKTDTYNEQFF.

This sequence joins TRBV2 and TRBJ2-1, with 12 nucleotides matching TRBD2. J gave up 7 bases and V 6 bases, and 16 bases lay outside the gene matches. This CDR3 has 18 residues. Per the germline V gene, CDR1 is SNHLY and CDR2 is FYNNEI. In nucleotides, the CDR3 is TGTGCCAGCAGAACGACCCCCCCGCTAGCGGGGGGGCCGAATGAGCAGTTCTTC. It encodes CASRTTPPLAGGPNEQFF.

The chain uses TRBV5-4 and TRBJ2-1; TRBD2 agrees at 8 bases. Trimming took 4 bases from V and 4 from J; bases not matched to a gene: 13. The germline gives CDR1 SGHNT, CDR2 YYREEE (reference sequence). This CDR3 has 17 residues. The CDR3 loop reads CASSPFATGGLYNEQFF. The CDR3 bases are TGTGCCAGCAGCCCTTTTGCGACGGGGGGGTTGTACAATGAGCAGTTCTTC.

The V and J genes are TRBV5-1 and TRBJ2-2; 8 nucleotides match TRBD1. Germline lookup yields CDR1 SGHRS and CDR2 YFSETQ. This CDR3 region has 14 residues. V shed 7 bases and J 3 bases; nucleotides not matched to a gene: 5. The CDR3: CASGQGSDTGELFF. The CDR3, as DNA: TGCGCCAGCGGACAGGGTTCTGACACCGGGGAGCTGTTTTTT.

The chain is built from TRBV19 and TRBJ1-2; D is ambiguous. The CDR3 is 13 residues long. V shed 4 bases and J shed 4 bases, with 10 bases lying between them. Germline V lookup: CDR1 LNHDA, CDR2 SQIVND (reference sequence). The CDR3 spells CASSKGSSYGYTF. CDR3 in DNA: TGTGCCAGTAGTAAAGGGAGTAGCTATGGCTACACCTTC.

This clone was recorded a few times. The rearrangement uses TRBV6-1 and TRBJ1-2; 7 positions agree with TRBD1. This CDR3 spans 13 amino acids. From germline, CDR1 is MNHNS and CDR2 SASEGT. V lost 3 bases and J lost 4; bases outside the gene matches: 2. The CDR3 DNA is TGTGCCAGCAGTGAGACAGGGACCTATGGCTACACCTTC. Translation: CASSETGTYGYTF.

This chain connects TRBV7-9 to TRBJ2-1, with 7 bases fitting TRBD1. V dropped 3 bases and J dropped 4; count of bases not matched to a gene: 9. CDR3 length: 16 residues. Germline CDR1 is SEHNR and CDR2 is FQNEAQ (reference sequence). The CDR3 here is CASSFEGQTFYNEQFF. In DNA, the CDR3 is TGTGCCAGCAGCTTTGAGGGACAGACTTTTTACAATGAGCAGTTCTTC.

V and J are TRBV29-1 and TRBJ1-3; 8 bases line up with TRBD1. CDR3 length: 12 amino acids. Germline assignment: CDR1 SQVTM and CDR2 ANQGSEA. Germline trimming cut 5 bases from V and 4 bases from J; bases unmatched to any gene: 1. The CDR3 spells CSVQGAGNTIYF. The CDR3 DNA sequence: TGCAGCGTTCAGGGGGCCGGAAACACCATATATTTT. The full variable domain, in which reference TRBV29-1 and TRBJ1-3 provide the parts outside the CDR3, is SAVISQKPSRDICQRGTSLTIQCQVDSQVTMMFWYRQQPGQSLTLIATANQGSEATYESGFVIDKFPISRPNLTFSTLTVSNMSPEDSSIYLCSVQGAGNTIYFGEGSWLTVV.